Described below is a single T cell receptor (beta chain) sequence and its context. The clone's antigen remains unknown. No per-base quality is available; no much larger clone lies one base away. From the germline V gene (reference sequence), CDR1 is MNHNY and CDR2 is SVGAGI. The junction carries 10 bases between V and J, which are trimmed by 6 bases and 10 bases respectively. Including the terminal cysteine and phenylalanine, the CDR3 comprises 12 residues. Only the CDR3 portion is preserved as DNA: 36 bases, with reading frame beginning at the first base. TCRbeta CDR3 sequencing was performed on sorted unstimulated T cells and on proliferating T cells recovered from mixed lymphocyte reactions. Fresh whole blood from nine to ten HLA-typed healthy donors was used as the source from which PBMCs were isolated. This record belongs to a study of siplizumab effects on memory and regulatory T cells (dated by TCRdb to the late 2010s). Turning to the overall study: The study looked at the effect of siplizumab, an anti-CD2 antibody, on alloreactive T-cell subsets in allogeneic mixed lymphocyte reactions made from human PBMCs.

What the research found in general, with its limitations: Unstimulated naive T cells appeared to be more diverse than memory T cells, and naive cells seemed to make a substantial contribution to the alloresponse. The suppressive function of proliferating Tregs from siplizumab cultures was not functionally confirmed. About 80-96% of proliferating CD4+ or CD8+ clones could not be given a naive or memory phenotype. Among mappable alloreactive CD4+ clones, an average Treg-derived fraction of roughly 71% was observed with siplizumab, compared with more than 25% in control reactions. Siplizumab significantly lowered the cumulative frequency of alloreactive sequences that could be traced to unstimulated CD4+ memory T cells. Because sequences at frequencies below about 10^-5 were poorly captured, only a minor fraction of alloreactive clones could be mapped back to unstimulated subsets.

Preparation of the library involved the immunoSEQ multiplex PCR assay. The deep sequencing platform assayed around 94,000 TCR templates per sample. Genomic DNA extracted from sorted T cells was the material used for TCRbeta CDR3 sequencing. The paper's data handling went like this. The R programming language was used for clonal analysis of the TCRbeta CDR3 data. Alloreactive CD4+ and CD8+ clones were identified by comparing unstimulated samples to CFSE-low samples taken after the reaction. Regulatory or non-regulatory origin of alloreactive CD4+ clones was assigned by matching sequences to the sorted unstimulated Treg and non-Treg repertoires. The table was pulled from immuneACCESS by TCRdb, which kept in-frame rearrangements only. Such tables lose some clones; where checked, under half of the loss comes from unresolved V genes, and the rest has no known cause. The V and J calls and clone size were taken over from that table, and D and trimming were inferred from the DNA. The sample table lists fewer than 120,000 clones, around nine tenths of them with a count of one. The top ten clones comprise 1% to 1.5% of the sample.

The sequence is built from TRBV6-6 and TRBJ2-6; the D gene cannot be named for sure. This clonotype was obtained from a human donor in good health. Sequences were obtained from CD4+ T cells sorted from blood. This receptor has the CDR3 CASSGYSNVLTF. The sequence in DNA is TGTGCCAGCAGCGGATATTCTAACGTCCTGACTTTC.